This TCR beta chain was retrieved from a study of early T cells in non-severe SARS-CoV-2 infection. Study details: Whole-blood bulk RNA, unsorted, was sequenced, and chains were unpaired. Study-wide results and limits: VDJdb matching, biased toward anti-spike CD8 responses, missed private and CD4 specificities.

This clonotype was counted at least ten times. No antigen is known for it. This CDR3 is 17 amino acids long. The V gene's germline CDR1 is SGHVT and CDR2 SQSDAQ. V gave up 4 bases and J gave up 4 bases; unmatched junction bases: 13. Each single cDNA molecule received a unique molecular identifier. TCRdb itself ran the 5' RACE reads through MiXCR, one entry per CDR3 protein. Among tens of thousands of distinct CDR3 sequences listed, about 4.1% were seen once. This sequence was found in an adult who was a healthcare worker with PCR-confirmed SARS-CoV-2 infection or an uninfected control (not recorded which). The chain links TRBV7-4 to TRBJ2-7; 10 bases are a match to TRBD2. The sequencing sample was made of whole blood. CDR3 in DNA: TGTGCCAGCAGCTCAGGACTAGCGGACTTCCGTTGGTACGAGCAGTACTTC. Residues: CASSSGLADFRWYEQYF.